The 17 T cell receptor beta chains listed next were all sequenced from one sample in a study of T cell clones after liver transplantation. Some clones are missing from TCRdb's copy, which holds only in-frame ones; the method was immunoSEQ multiplex PCR. The data show tens of thousands of clones, with 90% to 95% seen just once and 0.9% to 1% held by the top ten. The material was CD4+ T cells from blood, obtained less than 28 months after liver transplant. Receptors were obtained from a human patient who received a liver transplant. Some T cells may trace back to the graft donor.

The chain combines TRBV7-3 with TRBJ2-5; TRBD1 is a possible D gene (5 bases). The CDR3 length is 13 residues. Germline lookup yields CDR1 SGHTA and CDR2 FQGTGA. V lost 5 bases and J 4 bases, leaving 11 bases between the germline ends. CDR3 sequence: CASSRRASETQYF. The CDR3 coding sequence is TGTGCCAGCAGCCGCAGGGCTTCAGAGACCCAGTACTTC.

The DNA for the CDR3 is TGTGCCAGCAGCTCCCCCGGGGACCTCCTCAACCAAGAGACCCAGTACTTC. Its protein product is CASSSPGDLLNQETQYF. V gene TRBV11-3 combines with J gene TRBJ2-5, with D perhaps TRBD1 or TRBD2 (5 bases each). From germline, CDR1 is SGHNT and CDR2 YENEEA. CDR3 size: 17 residues. Between the trimmed V and J ends, which lost 4 bases and 0 bases, there was a span of 18 bases. The complete variable domain, with remaining parts taken from reference TRBV11-3 and TRBJ2-5, reads EAGVVQSPRYKIIEKKQPVAFWCNPISGHNTLYWYLQNLGQGPELLIRYENEEAVDDSQLPKDRFSAERLKGVDSTLKIQPAELGDSAVYLCASSSPGDLLNQETQYFGPGTRLLVL.

In its sample, this clone was seen once. The rearrangement joins TRBV2 to TRBJ2-5; D might be TRBD1 (6 bases). Per germline, CDR1 SNHLY and CDR2 FYNNEI. The CDR3 contains 14 residues. Trimming left V 6 bases short and J 1 base short, with 12 bases between. The CDR3 protein is CASSSDSPQETQYF. For the CDR3, the DNA is TGTGCCAGCAGCTCGGACAGCCCCCAAGAGACCCAGTACTTC.

V gene TRBV4-2 combines with J gene TRBJ2-7; 10 nucleotides match TRBD2. Germline-derived CDR1 and CDR2 are LGHNA and YNFKEQ. This CDR3 has 15 residues. The V segment lost 5 bases and the J segment 6 bases; nucleotides outside the gene matches: 10. DNA for the CDR3: TGTGCCAGCAGCACAGCGGGGGGGGCGCTTGCCGAGCAGTACTTC. This codes for CASSTAGGALAEQYF.

This clone was seen a handful of times. The CDR3 DNA sequence: TGTGCCTGGAGTACGGCGGGAGCCTCAGATACGCAGTATTTT. This translates into CAWSTAGASDTQYF. The chain couples TRBV30 to TRBJ2-3, with TRBD2 matching over 7 bases. Unmatched junction bases numbered 6, after V lost 2 bases and J lost 4 bases. The CDR3 spans 14 residues. The germline gives CDR1 GTSNPN, CDR2 SVGIG (reference sequence).

The chain is built from TRBV27 and TRBJ2-7; D possibly matches TRBD1 or TRBD2 (6 bases each). The V and J ends lost 10 bases and 1 base respectively, with 38 bases between them. CDR3 length: 21 residues. Germline-derived CDR1 and CDR2 are MNHEY and SMNVEV (reference sequence). CDR3 protein: CAMLRPIGETMEEGHSYEQYF. The CDR3 nucleotides read TGTGCCATGCTACGGCCGATCGGGGAGACTATGGAGGAGGGACATTCCTACGAGCAGTACTTC.

V is TRBV4-1 and J is TRBJ1-2, with TRBD1 matching over 12 bases. The CDR3 contains 16 residues. Germline lookup yields CDR1 MGHRA and CDR2 YSYEKL. V dropped 4 bases and J dropped 2; count of bases not matched to a gene: 5. Here the CDR3 reads CASSPGTGGRNYGYTF. The CDR3 coding sequence is TGCGCCAGCAGCCCCGGGACAGGGGGCCGGAACTATGGCTACACCTTC.

The chain is built from TRBV28 and TRBJ2-3; a weak D match, TRBD2 (6 bases). In germline, CDR1 is MDHEN, CDR2 SYDVKM. Trimming removed 7 bases at V and 1 base at J, with 15 bases between. The CDR3 sequence is 15 residues long. This CDR3 is CASNFAGTGTDTQYF. The CDR3 DNA sequence: TGTGCCAGCAATTTTGCGGGGACTGGCACAGATACGCAGTATTTT. The full variable domain, in which reference TRBV28 and TRBJ2-3 provide the parts outside the CDR3, is DVKVTQSSRYLVKRTGEKVFLECVQDMDHENMFWYRQDPGLGLRLIYFSYDVKMKEKGDIPEGYSVSREKKERFSLILESASTNQTSMYLCASNFAGTGTDTQYFGPGTRLTVL.

The chain joins TRBV28 to TRBJ2-7; TRBD2 might be the D (6 bases). CDR3 length: 16 amino acids. Trimming took off 5 bases at V and 0 bases at J, with 17 bases between the two ends. Germline CDR1 MDHEN, CDR2 SYDVKM. The chain's CDR3 is CASSRNPRLGSYEQYF. DNA of the CDR3: TGTGCCAGCAGTCGCAACCCCCGACTAGGCTCCTACGAGCAGTACTTC.

The CDR3 is CSVKTEADTQYF. CDR3 nucleotide sequence: TGCAGCGTTAAAACTGAGGCAGATACGCAGTATTTT. V is TRBV29-1 and J is TRBJ2-3; no reliable D call. The V end was cut by 5 bases, the J end by 4 bases, with 10 bases between. This CDR3 has 12 amino acids. The germline CDR1 and CDR2 sequences are SQVTM and ANQGSEA.

The V gene is TRBV19, the J gene TRBJ1-5; D not resolved. V gave up 7 bases and J gave up 0 bases, with 7 bases separating them. The germline V gene encodes CDR1 LNHDA and CDR2 SQIVND (reference sequence). The CDR3 is made up of 13 amino acids. For the CDR3, the DNA is TGTGCCAGTAACATGTATAGCAATCAGCCCCAGCATTTT. This translates into CASNMYSNQPQHF.

The CDR3 sequence: CASSGGASGTQYF. The CDR3 region has the DNA TGTGCCAGCAGTGGAGGGGCTAGTGGGACCCAGTACTTC. The gene calls are TRBV2 and TRBJ2-5; either TRBD1 or TRBD2 may supply D (5 bases each). V gave up 4 bases and J gave up 7 bases, with 13 bases separating them. The CDR3 consists of 13 residues. CDR1 is SNHLY and CDR2 is FYNNEI in the germline V gene.

V gene TRBV5-1 combines with J gene TRBJ2-3; tentative D call: TRBD2 (5 bases). CDR3 size: 15 residues. Germline V CDR1 and CDR2: SGHRS, YFSETQ. Trimming stripped 5 bases from V and 0 bases from J, with 13 bases between. The CDR3 region is CASRSLAPSTDTQYF. Written as DNA, the CDR3 is TGCGCCAGCAGGTCCTTAGCGCCTAGCACAGATACGCAGTATTTT.

The chain is built from TRBV5-8 and TRBJ1-3; D gene ambiguous. CDR1 SGHTS and CDR2 YDEGEE come from the germline V gene. Trimming stripped 2 bases from V and 0 bases from J, with 9 bases between. The CDR3 runs to 15 residues. CDR3 protein: CASSLRVSSGNTIYF. CDR3 sequence (DNA): TGTGCCAGCAGCTTAAGGGTCTCCTCTGGAAACACCATATATTTT.

The chain couples TRBV30 to TRBJ2-5; 10 positions agree with TRBD2. From germline, CDR1 is GTSNPN and CDR2 SVGIG (reference sequence). The CDR3 runs to 19 residues. V lost 0 bases to trimming and J lost 1 base; unmatched junction nucleotides: 14. The CDR3 nucleotides read TGTGCCTGGAGTGTACGGTCTAGCGGGAGAGTCGGGTCCCAAGAGACCCAGTACTTC. Its translation: CAWSVRSSGRVGSQETQYF.

The chain employs TRBV15 and TRBJ1-5, with D tentatively TRBD1 (5 bases). V was shortened by 5 bases and J by 5 bases, with 16 bases between the two germline ends. CDR1 LNHNV and CDR2 YYDKDF come from the germline V gene (reference sequence). This CDR3 comprises 15 residues. For the CDR3, the DNA is TGTGCCACCAGCCCTCAGGGCGTGGGGGATCAGCCCCAGCATTTT. Protein: CATSPQGVGDQPQHF.

The chain uses TRBV5-3 and TRBJ1-5; D may be TRBD1 (6 bases). Being an ORF, TRBV5-3 has a function that is uncertain. The CDR3 contains 15 residues. Trimming took 0 bases from V and 4 from J, leaving 11 bases between them. The CDR3 DNA reads TGTGCCAGAAGCTTGGCCGGACAGTTAAATCAGCCCCAGCATTTT. This codes for CARSLAGQLNQPQHF.